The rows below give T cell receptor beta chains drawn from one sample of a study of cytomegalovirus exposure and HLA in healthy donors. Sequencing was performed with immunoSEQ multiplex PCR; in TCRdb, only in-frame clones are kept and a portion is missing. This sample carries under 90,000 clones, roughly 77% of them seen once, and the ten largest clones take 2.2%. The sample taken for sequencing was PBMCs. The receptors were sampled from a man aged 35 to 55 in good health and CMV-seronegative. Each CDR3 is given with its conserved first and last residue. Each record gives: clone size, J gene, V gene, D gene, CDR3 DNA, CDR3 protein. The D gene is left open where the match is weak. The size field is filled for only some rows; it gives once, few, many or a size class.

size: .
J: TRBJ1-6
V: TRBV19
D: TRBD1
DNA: TGTGCCACCTCATTACTTCCCATCGCTGGGGGACAGTCAAGACCCGCACCCCTCCACTTT
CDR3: CATSLLPIAGGQSRPAPLHF

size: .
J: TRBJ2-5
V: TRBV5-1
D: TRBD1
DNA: TGCGCCAGCAGCGCAGGGGGCGAAGAGACCCAGTACTTC
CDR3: CASSAGGEETQYF

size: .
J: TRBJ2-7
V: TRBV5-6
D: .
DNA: TGTGCCAGCAGCCTCCGCGGGTCCGGGGACTACGAGCAGTACTTC
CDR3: CASSLRGSGDYEQYF

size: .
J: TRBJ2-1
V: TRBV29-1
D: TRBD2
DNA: TGCAGCGCCCCTGGGACTAGCGGGATACACAATGAGCAGTTCTTC
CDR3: CSAPGTSGIHNEQFF

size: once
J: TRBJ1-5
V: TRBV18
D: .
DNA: TGTGCCAGCTCACGGGGCGCGGGGGGCAATCAGCCCCAGCATTTT
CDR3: CASSRGAGGNQPQHF

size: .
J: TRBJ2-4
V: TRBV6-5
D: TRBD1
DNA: TGTGCCAGCAGTTTGACAGGGGGCAGAGACATTCAGTACTTC
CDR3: CASSLTGGRDIQYF

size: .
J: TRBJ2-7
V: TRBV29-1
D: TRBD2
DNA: TGCAGCGCAATAGCGGGGGGGCCGTCTAACGAGCAGTACTTC
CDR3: CSAIAGGPSNEQYF

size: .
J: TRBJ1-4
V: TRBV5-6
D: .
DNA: TGTGCCAGCAGCTTGGCCGGGAAGGGCGCTAATGAAAAACTGTTTTTT
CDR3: CASSLAGKGANEKLFF

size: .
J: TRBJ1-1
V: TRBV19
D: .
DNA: TGTGCCAGTAGTATGCAGTTAATGAACACTGAAGCTTTCTTT
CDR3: CASSMQLMNTEAFF

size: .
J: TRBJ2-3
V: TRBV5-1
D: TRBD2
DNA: TGCGCCAGCAGCTGGATTGGGACTAGCGGGGGGAGCACAGATACGCAGTATTTT
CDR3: CASSWIGTSGGSTDTQYF

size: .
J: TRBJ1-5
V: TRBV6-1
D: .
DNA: TGTGCCAGCAGTGATATGGGCGGCAATCAGCCCCAGCATTTT
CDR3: CASSDMGGNQPQHF

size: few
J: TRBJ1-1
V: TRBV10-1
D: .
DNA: TGCGCCAGCAGCCCACCAGGGAACACTGAAGCTTTCTTT
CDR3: CASSPPGNTEAFF

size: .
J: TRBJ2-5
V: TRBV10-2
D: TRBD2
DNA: TGCGCCAGCAGGCTGACTAGCGGAGGGGGAAAGACCCAGTACTTC
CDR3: CASRLTSGGGKTQYF

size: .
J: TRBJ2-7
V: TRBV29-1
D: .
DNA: TGCAGCGTTGAAGGACAGACCTACGAGCAGTACTTC
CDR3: CSVEGQTYEQYF

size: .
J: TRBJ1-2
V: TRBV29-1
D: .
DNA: TGCAGCGTTGACACAACGCTTGGGAGGGGGGATGGCTACACCTTC
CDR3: CSVDTTLGRGDGYTF

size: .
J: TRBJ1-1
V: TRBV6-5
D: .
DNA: TGTGCCAGCAGCGTCGACGGGGTTGAAGCTTTCTTT
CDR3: CASSVDGVEAFF

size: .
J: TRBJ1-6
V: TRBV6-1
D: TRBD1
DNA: TGTGCCAGCATGGACCGACAGGGCAGTTCACCCCTCCACTTT
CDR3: CASMDRQGSSPLHF

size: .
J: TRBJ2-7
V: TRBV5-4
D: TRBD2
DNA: TGTGCCAGCAGCCCATCTAGCGGGATTTCCTACGAGCAGTACTTC
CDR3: CASSPSSGISYEQYF

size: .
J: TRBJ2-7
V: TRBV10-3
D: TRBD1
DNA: TGTGCCATCCGCCGACAGGGTAACGAGCAGTACTTC
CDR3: CAIRRQGNEQYF

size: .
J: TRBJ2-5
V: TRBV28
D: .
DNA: TGTGCCAGCAGTTTAAGGGGAATTGACCCACGGCCCGAAAGACAGGACCCGAAAGGGACCCAGTACTTC
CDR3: CASSLRGIDPRPERQDPKGTQYF

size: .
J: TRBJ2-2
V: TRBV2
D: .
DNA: TGTGCCAACTCCGCCGGGATTTCGAACACCGGGGAGCTGTTTTTT
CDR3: CANSAGISNTGELFF

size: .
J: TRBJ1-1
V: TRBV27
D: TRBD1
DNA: TGTGCCAGCAGCTATCGTGACAGGGGAGCTGAAGCTTTCTTT
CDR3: CASSYRDRGAEAFF

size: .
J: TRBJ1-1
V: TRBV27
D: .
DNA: TGTGCCAGCAGTTTAGGTGTAGCCTTGAACACTGAAGCTTTCTTT
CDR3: CASSLGVALNTEAFF

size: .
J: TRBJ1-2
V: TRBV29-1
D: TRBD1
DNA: TGCAGCGTTGATCCGTGGGGAACGGGACAGGGGGTCGGGGGCTACACCTTC
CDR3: CSVDPWGTGQGVGGYTF

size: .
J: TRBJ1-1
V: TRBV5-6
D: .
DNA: TGTGCCAGCAGCTTGGGGAGGGGTCGGACTGAAGCTTTCTTT
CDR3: CASSLGRGRTEAFF

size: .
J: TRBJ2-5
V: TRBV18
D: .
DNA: TGTGCCAGCTCATTGAAAGGGACACAAGAGACCCAGTACTTC
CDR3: CASSLKGTQETQYF

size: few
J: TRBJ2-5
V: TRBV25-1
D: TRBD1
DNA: TGTGCCAGCAGTGAGCCAGGGGGCGCGGGGGAGACCCAGTACTTC
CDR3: CASSEPGGAGETQYF

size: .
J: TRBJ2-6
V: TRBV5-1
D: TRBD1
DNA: TGCGCCAGCAGCTTGGAGGGACAGGGTTCTGGGGCCAACGTCCTGACTTTC
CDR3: CASSLEGQGSGANVLTF

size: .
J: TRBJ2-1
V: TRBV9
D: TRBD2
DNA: TGTGCCAGCAGCGTCCGGACTAGCGGGACTTATGAGCAGTTCTTC
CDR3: CASSVRTSGTYEQFF